A selection of T cell receptor beta chains follows, all from one sample in a study of shared clonotypes between healthy human individuals. Method: immunoSEQ multiplex PCR; TCRdb's copy keeps in-frame clones and lacks some. The table shows 500,000 to 700,000 clones, with 85% to 95% occurring only once. The specimen sequenced was naive CD8+ T cells sorted from blood. The receptors were gathered from a young woman in good health. The CDR3 runs from the conserved cysteine through the conserved F or W. The order of the fields is clone size, V gene, J gene, D gene, CDR3 protein, CDR3 DNA. D genes are given only for firm matches. Rows give clone size only sometimes, using once, few, many, or a class for an expanded clone.

abundance: -; v_gene: TRBV6-1; j_gene: TRBJ2-1; d_gene: TRBD2; CDR3aa: CASSEFERWREGYNEQFF; CDR3nt: TGTGCCAGCAGTGAATTCGAGCGGTGGCGGGAGGGTTACAATGAGCAGTTCTTC
abundance: once; v_gene: TRBV14; j_gene: TRBJ2-5; d_gene: -; CDR3aa: CASGPRRGETQYF; CDR3nt: TGTGCCAGCGGCCCACGGCGTGGGGAGACCCAGTACTTC
abundance: -; v_gene: TRBV13; j_gene: TRBJ2-1; d_gene: TRBD2; CDR3aa: CASSPPSGSLNEQFF; CDR3nt: TGTGCCAGCAGCCCACCTAGCGGGAGTTTAAATGAGCAGTTCTTC
abundance: -; v_gene: TRBV11-3; j_gene: TRBJ2-3; d_gene: TRBD2; CDR3aa: CASFPGLAGSSTDTQYF; CDR3nt: TGTGCCAGCTTTCCGGGACTAGCGGGATCAAGCACAGATACGCAGTATTTT
abundance: -; v_gene: TRBV6-6; j_gene: TRBJ1-2; d_gene: TRBD1; CDR3aa: CASSWGQGNGYTF; CDR3nt: TGTGCCAGCAGTTGGGGACAGGGGAATGGCTACACCTTC
abundance: -; v_gene: TRBV11-2; j_gene: TRBJ2-2; d_gene: TRBD2; CDR3aa: CASSTTSGTNTGELFF; CDR3nt: TGTGCCAGCAGCACAACTAGCGGGACGAACACCGGGGAGCTGTTTTTT
abundance: -; v_gene: TRBV28; j_gene: TRBJ2-2; d_gene: -; CDR3aa: CASSLFDGFGGELFF; CDR3nt: TGTGCCAGCAGTTTATTTGATGGGTTCGGCGGGGAGCTGTTTTTT
abundance: -; v_gene: TRBV11-2; j_gene: TRBJ2-7; d_gene: -; CDR3aa: CASSPLRGRLHEQYF; CDR3nt: TGTGCCAGCAGCCCACTTCGGGGCAGGCTCCACGAGCAGTACTTC
abundance: -; v_gene: TRBV7-8; j_gene: TRBJ2-7; d_gene: TRBD2; CDR3aa: CASSETSGEQYF; CDR3nt: TGTGCCAGCAGCGAAACTAGCGGCGAGCAGTACTTC
abundance: -; v_gene: TRBV27; j_gene: TRBJ2-1; d_gene: TRBD2; CDR3aa: CASSFESSGNEQFF; CDR3nt: TGTGCCAGCAGTTTTGAGTCTAGCGGGAATGAGCAGTTCTTC
abundance: -; v_gene: TRBV27; j_gene: TRBJ2-5; d_gene: -; CDR3aa: CASSFAPRAETQYF; CDR3nt: TGTGCCAGCAGTTTCGCACCCCGAGCTGAGACCCAGTACTTC
abundance: -; v_gene: TRBV7-9; j_gene: TRBJ2-7; d_gene: -; CDR3aa: CASSPGYYEQYF; CDR3nt: TGTGCCAGCAGCCCTGGGTATTACGAGCAGTACTTC
abundance: -; v_gene: TRBV27; j_gene: TRBJ1-6; d_gene: TRBD1; CDR3aa: CATSHGTGLPPLHF; CDR3nt: TGTGCCACCTCCCATGGGACAGGGCTACCACCCCTCCACTTT
abundance: -; v_gene: TRBV6-5; j_gene: TRBJ2-7; d_gene: TRBD1; CDR3aa: CASSYDREPYYEQYF; CDR3nt: TGTGCCAGCAGTTACGACAGGGAACCATACTACGAGCAGTACTTC
abundance: -; v_gene: TRBV19; j_gene: TRBJ1-5; d_gene: TRBD1; CDR3aa: CASIDGTGGQPQHF; CDR3nt: TGTGCCAGTATTGACGGGACAGGTGGTCAGCCCCAGCATTTT
abundance: -; v_gene: TRBV11-2; j_gene: TRBJ2-3; d_gene: TRBD1; CDR3aa: CASSQRDRGSTDTQYF; CDR3nt: TGTGCCAGCAGCCAGCGAGACAGGGGTTCCACAGATACGCAGTATTTT
abundance: -; v_gene: TRBV29-1; j_gene: TRBJ2-1; d_gene: -; CDR3aa: CSVEAHDASRYGEQFF; CDR3nt: TGCAGCGTTGAAGCCCATGACGCCTCTAGGTACGGTGAGCAGTTCTTC
abundance: -; v_gene: TRBV15; j_gene: TRBJ1-4; d_gene: -; CDR3aa: CATSTSFVGAREKLFF; CDR3nt: TGTGCCACCAGTACGAGTTTCGTAGGGGCACGTGAAAAACTGTTTTTT
abundance: -; v_gene: TRBV4-1; j_gene: TRBJ2-7; d_gene: -; CDR3aa: CASSAGRNYEQYF; CDR3nt: TGCGCCAGCAGCGCGGGACGGAACTACGAGCAGTACTTC
abundance: -; v_gene: TRBV5-6; j_gene: TRBJ2-7; d_gene: TRBD2; CDR3aa: CASSPKRGSYEQYF; CDR3nt: TGTGCCAGCAGTCCTAAGCGGGGCTCCTACGAGCAGTACTTC
abundance: once; v_gene: TRBV19; j_gene: TRBJ2-5; d_gene: TRBD2; CDR3aa: CASSMLTSGSNQYF; CDR3nt: TGTGCCAGTAGTATGTTGACTAGCGGGAGCAATCAGTACTTC
abundance: -; v_gene: TRBV11-2; j_gene: TRBJ2-7; d_gene: -; CDR3aa: CASSLVAENHEQYF; CDR3nt: TGTGCCAGCAGTCTTGTAGCGGAAAATCACGAGCAGTACTTC
abundance: -; v_gene: TRBV14; j_gene: TRBJ1-1; d_gene: -; CDR3aa: CASSQGFNTEAFF; CDR3nt: TGTGCCAGCAGCCAAGGTTTTAACACTGAAGCTTTCTTT
abundance: -; v_gene: TRBV5-5; j_gene: TRBJ1-3; d_gene: -; CDR3aa: CASSLDWRAFGNTIYF; CDR3nt: TGTGCCAGCAGCTTAGACTGGAGGGCCTTCGGAAACACCATATATTTT
abundance: -; v_gene: TRBV7-2; j_gene: TRBJ1-3; d_gene: -; CDR3aa: CASTTRIWDAGNTIYF; CDR3nt: TGTGCCAGCACCACAAGAATCTGGGATGCTGGAAACACCATATATTTT
abundance: -; v_gene: TRBV21-1; j_gene: TRBJ1-2; d_gene: -; CDR3aa: CASSKARSRYGYTF; CDR3nt: TGTGCCAGCAGCAAAGCGCGGAGCCGGTATGGCTACACCTTC
abundance: -; v_gene: TRBV2; j_gene: TRBJ2-7; d_gene: TRBD2; CDR3aa: CASSVLAGVSSVGSYEQYF; CDR3nt: TGTGCCAGCAGTGTACTAGCGGGAGTCTCTTCAGTTGGCTCCTACGAGCAGTACTTC
abundance: -; v_gene: TRBV7-3; j_gene: TRBJ2-1; d_gene: TRBD1; CDR3aa: CASSRGMGQVYNEQFF; CDR3nt: TGTGCCAGCAGCCGGGGCATGGGACAGGTATACAATGAGCAGTTCTTC
abundance: -; v_gene: TRBV28; j_gene: TRBJ2-1; d_gene: -; CDR3aa: CASSSMDEQFF; CDR3nt: TGTGCCAGCAGTTCGATGGATGAGCAGTTCTTC
abundance: -; v_gene: TRBV18; j_gene: TRBJ1-1; d_gene: -; CDR3aa: CASSHENTEAFF; CDR3nt: TGTGCCAGCTCACACGAGAACACTGAAGCTTTCTTT
abundance: -; v_gene: TRBV11-2; j_gene: TRBJ2-7; d_gene: -; CDR3aa: CASSAGGRAYEQYF; CDR3nt: TGTGCCAGCTCGGCTGGGGGCAGGGCTTACGAGCAGTACTTC
abundance: -; v_gene: TRBV5-3; j_gene: TRBJ1-5; d_gene: -; CDR3aa: CARSGDRHDQPQHF; CDR3nt: TGTGCCAGAAGCGGGGACCGCCACGACCAGCCCCAGCATTTT
abundance: -; v_gene: TRBV20-1; j_gene: TRBJ2-1; d_gene: -; CDR3aa: CSASLETGQFF; CDR3nt: TGCAGTGCTAGCCTGGAGACAGGGCAGTTCTTC
abundance: -; v_gene: TRBV28; j_gene: TRBJ2-2; d_gene: -; CDR3aa: CASSFERDTNTGELFF; CDR3nt: TGTGCCAGCAGTTTCGAGCGGGACACGAACACCGGGGAGCTGTTTTTT
abundance: -; v_gene: TRBV6-6; j_gene: TRBJ1-1; d_gene: -; CDR3aa: CASIAWKGNTEAFF; CDR3nt: TGTGCCAGCATTGCCTGGAAGGGGAACACTGAAGCTTTCTTT
abundance: -; v_gene: TRBV19; j_gene: TRBJ2-1; d_gene: TRBD1; CDR3aa: CASSEDRLTYNEQFF; CDR3nt: TGTGCCAGTAGTGAGGACAGGCTAACCTACAATGAGCAGTTCTTC
abundance: -; v_gene: TRBV30; j_gene: TRBJ2-1; d_gene: -; CDR3aa: CAFRVGTYNEQFF; CDR3nt: TGTGCCTTCAGGGTAGGAACCTACAATGAGCAGTTCTTC
abundance: -; v_gene: TRBV13; j_gene: TRBJ2-7; d_gene: -; CDR3aa: CASSLGRDFSYEQYF; CDR3nt: TGTGCCAGCAGCTTAGGCAGGGACTTTTCCTACGAGCAGTACTTC
abundance: -; v_gene: TRBV6-1; j_gene: TRBJ2-7; d_gene: -; CDR3aa: CASSPAYEQYF; CDR3nt: TGTGCCAGCAGTCCCGCCTACGAGCAGTACTTC
abundance: -; v_gene: TRBV20-1; j_gene: TRBJ1-2; d_gene: -; CDR3aa: CSAISLGGYTF; CDR3nt: TGCAGTGCTATATCGTTGGGTGGCTACACCTTC
abundance: -; v_gene: TRBV27; j_gene: TRBJ2-7; d_gene: -; CDR3aa: CASSPVGHEQYF; CDR3nt: TGTGCCAGCAGTCCGGTGGGGCACGAGCAGTACTTC
abundance: -; v_gene: TRBV6-5; j_gene: TRBJ2-1; d_gene: TRBD2; CDR3aa: CASTGLAGPGEQFF; CDR3nt: TGTGCCAGCACGGGACTAGCGGGGCCGGGTGAGCAGTTCTTC
abundance: few; v_gene: TRBV2; j_gene: TRBJ2-7; d_gene: -; CDR3aa: CASSEAIQGKYEQYF; CDR3nt: TGTGCCAGCAGTGAAGCGATACAGGGTAAATACGAGCAGTACTTC
abundance: -; v_gene: TRBV15; j_gene: TRBJ2-7; d_gene: -; CDR3aa: CATSPLAFGVYEQYF; CDR3nt: TGTGCCACCAGCCCCCTAGCTTTCGGAGTGTACGAGCAGTACTTC
abundance: -; v_gene: TRBV9; j_gene: TRBJ2-1; d_gene: TRBD2; CDR3aa: CASSETGTSYNEQFF; CDR3nt: TGTGCCAGCAGCGAAACCGGGACTAGCTACAATGAGCAGTTCTTC
abundance: few; v_gene: TRBV11-1; j_gene: TRBJ1-2; d_gene: -; CDR3aa: CASSSPKGYGYTF; CDR3nt: TGTGCCAGCAGCTCCCCGAAAGGGTATGGCTACACCTTC
abundance: -; v_gene: TRBV11-2; j_gene: TRBJ2-2; d_gene: -; CDR3aa: CASSFGQEDTGELFF; CDR3nt: TGTGCCAGCAGCTTCGGGCAGGAGGACACCGGGGAGCTGTTTTTT
abundance: -; v_gene: TRBV28; j_gene: TRBJ1-1; d_gene: -; CDR3aa: CASSLIFIRGGTEAFF; CDR3nt: TGTGCCAGCAGTTTGATTTTCATTCGGGGAGGAACTGAAGCTTTCTTT
abundance: -; v_gene: TRBV27; j_gene: TRBJ1-2; d_gene: -; CDR3aa: CASSFGAEYGYTF; CDR3nt: TGTGCCAGCAGTTTCGGCGCGGAGTATGGCTACACCTTC
abundance: -; v_gene: TRBV28; j_gene: TRBJ2-7; d_gene: TRBD2; CDR3aa: CASSSGTSGSYEQYF; CDR3nt: TGTGCCAGCAGTTCCGGGACTAGCGGCTCCTACGAGCAGTACTTC
abundance: -; v_gene: TRBV19; j_gene: TRBJ2-1; d_gene: TRBD2; CDR3aa: CASSTYESGSNEQFF; CDR3nt: TGTGCCAGTAGTACCTACGAGAGCGGGAGCAATGAGCAGTTCTTC
abundance: -; v_gene: TRBV6-1; j_gene: TRBJ2-7; d_gene: -; CDR3aa: CASSEAGGPEQYF; CDR3nt: TGTGCCAGCAGTGAAGCAGGTGGTCCCGAGCAGTACTTC
abundance: -; v_gene: TRBV28; j_gene: TRBJ1-2; d_gene: -; CDR3aa: CASSFVGEDYGYTF; CDR3nt: TGTGCCAGCAGTTTTGTTGGGGAAGACTATGGCTACACCTTC
abundance: -; v_gene: TRBV10-3; j_gene: TRBJ2-1; d_gene: -; CDR3aa: CAISGLEGNNEQFF; CDR3nt: TGTGCCATCAGTGGACTAGAGGGGAACAATGAGCAGTTCTTC
abundance: once; v_gene: TRBV10-1; j_gene: TRBJ2-2; d_gene: -; CDR3aa: CASSGATGELFF; CDR3nt: TGCGCCAGCAGCGGCGCGACCGGGGAGCTGTTTTTT